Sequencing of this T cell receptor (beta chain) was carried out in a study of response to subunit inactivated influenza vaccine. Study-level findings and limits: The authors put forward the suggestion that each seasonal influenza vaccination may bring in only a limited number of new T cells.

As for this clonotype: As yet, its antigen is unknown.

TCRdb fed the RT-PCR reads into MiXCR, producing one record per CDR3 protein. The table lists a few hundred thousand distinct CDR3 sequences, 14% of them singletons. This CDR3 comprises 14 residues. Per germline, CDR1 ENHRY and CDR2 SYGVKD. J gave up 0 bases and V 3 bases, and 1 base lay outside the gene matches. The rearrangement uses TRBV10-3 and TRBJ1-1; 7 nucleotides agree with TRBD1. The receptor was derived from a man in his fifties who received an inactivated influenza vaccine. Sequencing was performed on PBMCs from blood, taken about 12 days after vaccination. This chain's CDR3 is CAISDRGMNTEAFF. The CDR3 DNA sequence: TGTGCCATCAGTGACAGGGGGATGAACACTGAAGCTTTCTTT.